This is a list of T cell receptor beta chains from one sample in a study of cytomegalovirus exposure and HLA in healthy donors. Some clones are missing from TCRdb's copy, which holds only in-frame ones; the method was immunoSEQ multiplex PCR. Here the sample spans about 230,000 clones, about 85% being singletons. Sequencing used PBMCs. These receptors all stem from a girl aged 2-9 years in good health and CMV-seronegative. The CDR3 runs from the conserved cysteine through the conserved F or W. The order of the fields is J gene, D gene, clone size, V gene, CDR3 DNA, CDR3 protein. A D gene is named only where the DNA matches it firmly. Clone size is not always given. Where it is, it says once, few, many or a class for expanded clones.

j_gene: TRBJ1-2
d_gene: .
abundance: .
v_gene: TRBV10-3
CDR3nt: TGTGCCATCAGTGAGTCGACGGGGGGAATAAACTATGGCTACACCTTC
CDR3aa: CAISESTGGINYGYTF

j_gene: TRBJ2-7
d_gene: TRBD2
abundance: .
v_gene: TRBV27
CDR3nt: TGTGCCAGCAGCCCTAGCGGGGGCCCCCTCTACGAGCAGTACTTC
CDR3aa: CASSPSGGPLYEQYF

j_gene: TRBJ1-5
d_gene: .
abundance: few
v_gene: TRBV30
CDR3nt: TGTGCCTGGACCCTGGCGGGGCAGTACAATCAGCCCCAGCATTTT
CDR3aa: CAWTLAGQYNQPQHF

j_gene: TRBJ2-1
d_gene: .
abundance: .
v_gene: TRBV10-3
CDR3nt: TGTGCCATCAGTGGGACTGTGTACAATGAGCAGTTCTTC
CDR3aa: CAISGTVYNEQFF

j_gene: TRBJ2-7
d_gene: TRBD2
abundance: .
v_gene: TRBV14
CDR3nt: TGTGCCAGCAGCTTAAAAGACCCTAGCGGACGAAGCGAGCAGTACTTC
CDR3aa: CASSLKDPSGRSEQYF

j_gene: TRBJ2-7
d_gene: TRBD1
abundance: .
v_gene: TRBV30
CDR3nt: TGTGCCTGGAGGAGGGGGTTGGGACAGACAAGCTCCTACGAGCAGTACTTC
CDR3aa: CAWRRGLGQTSSYEQYF

j_gene: TRBJ2-5
d_gene: TRBD1
abundance: .
v_gene: TRBV4-1
CDR3nt: TGCGCCAGCAGCCAAACTTCAGGGGGCTGGGAGACCCAGTACTTC
CDR3aa: CASSQTSGGWETQYF

j_gene: TRBJ2-7
d_gene: TRBD2
abundance: .
v_gene: TRBV5-1
CDR3nt: TGCGCCAGCAGCCCTAGCGGGTCCTCCTACGAGCAGTACTTC
CDR3aa: CASSPSGSSYEQYF

j_gene: TRBJ2-7
d_gene: .
abundance: .
v_gene: TRBV27
CDR3nt: TGTGCCAGCAGTTACGCGACAGGACCTCCCTACGAGCAGTACTTC
CDR3aa: CASSYATGPPYEQYF

j_gene: TRBJ2-7
d_gene: .
abundance: .
v_gene: TRBV5-1
CDR3nt: TGCGCCAGCAGCTTTACCTACGAGCAGTACTTC
CDR3aa: CASSFTYEQYF

j_gene: TRBJ1-2
d_gene: .
abundance: .
v_gene: TRBV7-8
CDR3nt: TGTGCCAGCAGCTTAGATCAGGGTCCCTATGGCTACACCTTC
CDR3aa: CASSLDQGPYGYTF

j_gene: TRBJ2-7
d_gene: TRBD1
abundance: .
v_gene: TRBV27
CDR3nt: TGTGCCAGCAGTAAGACAGGGTTCCCCTACGAGCAGTACTTC
CDR3aa: CASSKTGFPYEQYF

j_gene: TRBJ2-7
d_gene: .
abundance: .
v_gene: TRBV10-1
CDR3nt: TGCGCCAGCAGTGAGTCGTCTGCGGGAGAGCAGTACTTC
CDR3aa: CASSESSAGEQYF

j_gene: TRBJ2-7
d_gene: .
abundance: .
v_gene: TRBV27
CDR3nt: TGTGCCAGCAGCTTGTCACTACAGGGTTCCTACGAGCAGTACTTC
CDR3aa: CASSLSLQGSYEQYF

j_gene: TRBJ1-2
d_gene: TRBD1
abundance: once
v_gene: TRBV29-1
CDR3nt: TGCAGCGTCCCCCGGACAGGGATCTATGGCTACACCTTC
CDR3aa: CSVPRTGIYGYTF

j_gene: TRBJ2-7
d_gene: TRBD2
abundance: .
v_gene: TRBV9
CDR3nt: TGTGCCAGCAGCGCCCAGGCTTTTAGCGGGAAAGACCCTGCCTACGAGCAGTACTTC
CDR3aa: CASSAQAFSGKDPAYEQYF

j_gene: TRBJ2-3
d_gene: .
abundance: .
v_gene: TRBV11-2
CDR3nt: TGTGCCAGCAGCTCCCTAATGTCGCGTACGCAGTATTTT
CDR3aa: CASSSLMSRTQYF

j_gene: TRBJ1-2
d_gene: .
abundance: .
v_gene: TRBV5-1
CDR3nt: TGCGCCAGCAGCTTGTCCCTAGGGGCAGGAACCCTCTATGGCTACACCTTC
CDR3aa: CASSLSLGAGTLYGYTF

j_gene: TRBJ1-3
d_gene: .
abundance: .
v_gene: TRBV2
CDR3nt: TGTGCCAGCAGTGAAGGCCTGCTTTTGCGGGCCTCTGGAAACACCATATATTTT
CDR3aa: CASSEGLLLRASGNTIYF

j_gene: TRBJ2-1
d_gene: TRBD2
abundance: .
v_gene: TRBV10-3
CDR3nt: TGTGCCAACCGGGAGGATAACTACAATGAGCAGTTCTTC
CDR3aa: CANREDNYNEQFF

j_gene: TRBJ2-5
d_gene: TRBD2
abundance: .
v_gene: TRBV7-9
CDR3nt: TGTGCCAGCAGCCAACTAGCGGGGATGGAGACCCAGTACTTC
CDR3aa: CASSQLAGMETQYF

j_gene: TRBJ1-2
d_gene: .
abundance: .
v_gene: TRBV19
CDR3nt: TGTGCCAGTAGTATAGCTGCGGATCCCGTTGGCTACACCTTC
CDR3aa: CASSIAADPVGYTF

j_gene: TRBJ2-3
d_gene: .
abundance: .
v_gene: TRBV5-4
CDR3nt: TGTGCCAGCAGCTTGGCCACAAGGGGCTTTAGCACAGATACGCAGTATTTT
CDR3aa: CASSLATRGFSTDTQYF

j_gene: TRBJ1-4
d_gene: .
abundance: .
v_gene: TRBV6-5
CDR3nt: TGTGCCAGCAGTTCCCCAGGGGAAAAACTGTTTTTT
CDR3aa: CASSSPGEKLFF

j_gene: TRBJ2-5
d_gene: TRBD2
abundance: .
v_gene: TRBV2
CDR3nt: TGTGCCAGCAAAGGACTAGCTCAGGAGACCCAGTACTTC
CDR3aa: CASKGLAQETQYF

j_gene: TRBJ1-5
d_gene: .
abundance: .
v_gene: TRBV19
CDR3nt: TGTGCCAGTAGTATAGGGGGGGTCCAGCCCCAGCATTTT
CDR3aa: CASSIGGVQPQHF

j_gene: TRBJ2-7
d_gene: .
abundance: .
v_gene: TRBV30
CDR3nt: TGTGCCTGGAGTGTAGATACGGGGAGCTACGAGCAGTACTTC
CDR3aa: CAWSVDTGSYEQYF

j_gene: TRBJ2-1
d_gene: TRBD1
abundance: few
v_gene: TRBV10-1
CDR3nt: TGCGCCAGCAGTGAGTTGGCAGGGGGCACGTACAATGAGCAGTTCTTC
CDR3aa: CASSELAGGTYNEQFF

j_gene: TRBJ1-1
d_gene: .
abundance: .
v_gene: TRBV29-1
CDR3nt: TGCAGCGTTGATCGAGGGGGGGGTATGCACACTGAAGCTTTCTTT
CDR3aa: CSVDRGGGMHTEAFF

j_gene: TRBJ2-5
d_gene: TRBD1
abundance: .
v_gene: TRBV15
CDR3nt: TGTGCCACCAGCAGGAGGACAGGGGGAGAGACCCAGTACTTC
CDR3aa: CATSRRTGGETQYF

j_gene: TRBJ1-1
d_gene: TRBD1
abundance: once
v_gene: TRBV7-2
CDR3nt: TGTGCCAGCAGCTTACCCAAGACAGGGGGCTTCCACACTGAAGCTTTCTTT
CDR3aa: CASSLPKTGGFHTEAFF

j_gene: TRBJ2-6
d_gene: .
abundance: once
v_gene: TRBV29-1
CDR3nt: TGCAGCGTTGACGTAGCCGGGGCCAACGTCCTGACTTTC
CDR3aa: CSVDVAGANVLTF

j_gene: TRBJ1-1
d_gene: .
abundance: .
v_gene: TRBV6-5
CDR3nt: TGTGCCAGCAGTTACCGGCCGGGGGACACTGAAGCTTTCTTT
CDR3aa: CASSYRPGDTEAFF

j_gene: TRBJ1-1
d_gene: .
abundance: .
v_gene: TRBV29-1
CDR3nt: TGCAGCCCCCTAACAGCGAACACTGAAGCTTTCTTT
CDR3aa: CSPLTANTEAFF

j_gene: TRBJ2-5
d_gene: TRBD2
abundance: .
v_gene: TRBV19
CDR3nt: TGTGCCGGGGGGGGGTATTTGGCAGAGACCCAGTACTTC
CDR3aa: CAGGGYLAETQYF

j_gene: TRBJ1-4
d_gene: TRBD1
abundance: .
v_gene: TRBV10-2
CDR3nt: TGCGCCAGCAGTGACAGGGGGCTCTTTGAAAAACTGTTTTTT
CDR3aa: CASSDRGLFEKLFF

j_gene: TRBJ1-5
d_gene: .
abundance: .
v_gene: TRBV2
CDR3nt: TGTGCCAGCAGTACTAGGACGGGGAGCAATCAGCCCCAGCATTTT
CDR3aa: CASSTRTGSNQPQHF

j_gene: TRBJ2-1
d_gene: TRBD2
abundance: .
v_gene: TRBV18
CDR3nt: TGTGCCAGCTCACCAGTTCGGGAGGGCCATGATGAGCAGTTCTTC
CDR3aa: CASSPVREGHDEQFF

j_gene: TRBJ1-2
d_gene: TRBD1
abundance: .
v_gene: TRBV6-6
CDR3nt: TGTGCCAGCAGTTACCAAGACAGGGGGGGAGGCTACACCTTC
CDR3aa: CASSYQDRGGGYTF

j_gene: TRBJ2-1
d_gene: .
abundance: .
v_gene: TRBV19
CDR3nt: TGTGCCAGTAGTATCCAGGTGAGCTCCTACAATGAGCAGTTCTTC
CDR3aa: CASSIQVSSYNEQFF

j_gene: TRBJ1-1
d_gene: .
abundance: .
v_gene: TRBV6-1
CDR3nt: TGTGCCAGCACTCTCGCGAGGAACACTGAAGCTTTCTTT
CDR3aa: CASTLARNTEAFF

j_gene: TRBJ2-5
d_gene: .
abundance: .
v_gene: TRBV4-1
CDR3nt: TGCGCCAGCAGCCAAAATCCCGAACGGTCGGCCCAGTACTTC
CDR3aa: CASSQNPERSAQYF

j_gene: TRBJ2-5
d_gene: TRBD2
abundance: .
v_gene: TRBV5-4
CDR3nt: TGTGCCAGCTCACTAGCGGGGGGGCAAGAGACCCAGTACTTC
CDR3aa: CASSLAGGQETQYF

j_gene: TRBJ2-3
d_gene: TRBD2
abundance: few
v_gene: TRBV10-1
CDR3nt: TGCGCCAGCAGTCCGACTAGCGGGGCGGTTACGCAGTATTTT
CDR3aa: CASSPTSGAVTQYF

j_gene: TRBJ2-1
d_gene: TRBD2
abundance: .
v_gene: TRBV5-4
CDR3nt: TGTGCCAGCAGCCTAATAGCGGGGGGGCAAAATGAGCAGTTCTTC
CDR3aa: CASSLIAGGQNEQFF

j_gene: TRBJ1-1
d_gene: .
abundance: .
v_gene: TRBV6-1
CDR3nt: TGTGCCAGCAGTGAATTTCCCGGGAGAGCTTTCTTT
CDR3aa: CASSEFPGRAFF

j_gene: TRBJ2-1
d_gene: TRBD1
abundance: .
v_gene: TRBV5-5
CDR3nt: TGTGCCAGCAGCCTACGGGACAGGGACTACAATGAGCAGTTCTTC
CDR3aa: CASSLRDRDYNEQFF

j_gene: TRBJ1-4
d_gene: .
abundance: .
v_gene: TRBV11-2
CDR3nt: TGTGCCAGCAGCTATAATAATGAAAAACTGTTTTTT
CDR3aa: CASSYNNEKLFF

j_gene: TRBJ1-2
d_gene: TRBD1
abundance: .
v_gene: TRBV19
CDR3nt: TGTGCCAGTACCCTCTGGGACAGCCTTAACTATGGCTACACCTTC
CDR3aa: CASTLWDSLNYGYTF

j_gene: TRBJ2-2
d_gene: TRBD2
abundance: once
v_gene: TRBV6-5
CDR3nt: TGTGCCAGCAGCAACCCGGGGGGCACCGGGGAGCTGTTTTTT
CDR3aa: CASSNPGGTGELFF

j_gene: TRBJ1-6
d_gene: TRBD1
abundance: .
v_gene: TRBV2
CDR3nt: TGTGCCAGCAATTACAGGGGTAATTCACCCCTCCACTTT
CDR3aa: CASNYRGNSPLHF

j_gene: TRBJ1-5
d_gene: .
abundance: .
v_gene: TRBV6-5
CDR3nt: TGTGCCAGCAGCCCAGGGTCCAATCAGCCCCAGCATTTT
CDR3aa: CASSPGSNQPQHF

j_gene: TRBJ2-5
d_gene: TRBD2
abundance: .
v_gene: TRBV7-6
CDR3nt: TGTGCCAGCAGCGCGCCTGGCGGGAGCACAGAGACCCAGTACTTC
CDR3aa: CASSAPGGSTETQYF

j_gene: TRBJ1-1
d_gene: .
abundance: .
v_gene: TRBV6-1
CDR3nt: TGTGCCAGCAGTGAAGCACAGCTACTGAACACTGAAGCTTTCTTT
CDR3aa: CASSEAQLLNTEAFF

j_gene: TRBJ2-7
d_gene: .
abundance: .
v_gene: TRBV5-1
CDR3nt: TGCGCCAGCAGCTTGGGGGGCCGGACAGCGATCCCCTACGAGCAGTACTTC
CDR3aa: CASSLGGRTAIPYEQYF

j_gene: TRBJ1-2
d_gene: .
abundance: .
v_gene: TRBV29-1
CDR3nt: TGCAGCGTTGAAGGGTTTCATGATATGGGGGGGCAACATGGCTACACCTTC
CDR3aa: CSVEGFHDMGGQHGYTF

j_gene: TRBJ2-1
d_gene: .
abundance: .
v_gene: TRBV6-5
CDR3nt: TGTGCCAGCAGTTACTCGAACCAGCGGTTATACAATGAGCAGTTCTTC
CDR3aa: CASSYSNQRLYNEQFF

j_gene: TRBJ2-7
d_gene: TRBD2
abundance: .
v_gene: TRBV5-4
CDR3nt: TGTGCCAGCAGCTCGGGACTAGCGGGACCCTACGAGCAGTACTTC
CDR3aa: CASSSGLAGPYEQYF

j_gene: TRBJ2-7
d_gene: TRBD2
abundance: once
v_gene: TRBV7-9
CDR3nt: TGTGCCAGCGGGTCTGGGGGGGAGGTCACCTACGAGCAGTACTTC
CDR3aa: CASGSGGEVTYEQYF

j_gene: TRBJ1-4
d_gene: TRBD1
abundance: .
v_gene: TRBV19
CDR3nt: TGTGCCAGTAGTCCACTCCCAGGGGGCGTTAATGAAAAACTGTTTTTT
CDR3aa: CASSPLPGGVNEKLFF